The 32 T cell receptor beta chains below were found in one sample sequenced in a study of T cells after yellow fever vaccination. A single record per CDR3 protein comes from TCRdb applying MiXCR to the 5' RACE reads. The sample holds about 330,000 distinct CDR3 sequences; about 4% are singletons and the top ten take around 25%. This specimen was PBMCs, taken 5 days after the yellow fever booster vaccination. All receptors come from a man younger than 30 who received the YFV17D yellow fever vaccine.

This clonotype came up many times. The V and J genes are TRBV25-1 and TRBJ2-1, with D hard to call. Trimming removed 4 bases from V and 6 bases from J, with 4 bases in between. Looked up from germline, CDR1 is MGHDK and CDR2 is SYGVNS. The CDR3 has 11 residues. The CDR3 DNA reads TGTGCCAGCAGTGGGGCCAATGAGCAGTTCTTC. Translated, it gives CASSGANEQFF. Filled out from reference TRBV25-1 and TRBJ2-1, the complete variable domain reads EADIYQTPRYLVIGTGKKITLECSQTMGHDKMYWYQQDPGMELHLIHYSYGVNSTEKGDLSSESTVSRIRTEHFPLTLESARPSHTSQYLCASSGANEQFFGPGTRLTVL.

A few counts support this clonotype. The chain joins TRBV9 to TRBJ2-1; no definite D call. Germline values: CDR1 SGDLS, CDR2 YYNGEE. Trimming removed 0 bases from V and 6 bases from J, with 7 bases in between. The CDR3 length is 13 residues. The chain's CDR3 is CASSVASSNEQFF. CDR3 bases: TGTGCCAGCAGCGTAGCGTCTAGCAATGAGCAGTTCTTC.

This clonotype was found many times. This rearrangement joins TRBV6-5 to TRBJ2-1; 7 bases align to TRBD1. CDR3 length: 14 amino acids. Germline V lookup: CDR1 MNHEY, CDR2 SVGAGI. V dropped 5 bases and J dropped 12; count of bases not matched to a gene: 13. The CDR3 is CASSPDRAKRPQFF. CDR3 DNA sequence: TGTGCCAGCAGTCCCGACAGGGCAAAACGTCCGCAGTTCTTC.

There are many counts of this clonotype. V is TRBV11-1 and J is TRBJ2-4, with TRBD1 matching over 9 bases. The germline CDR1 and CDR2 sequences are SGHAT and FQDESV (reference sequence). The CDR3 length is 15 residues. Trimming removed 3 bases from V and 8 bases from J; junction bases left unmatched: 8. CDR3 DNA sequence: TGTGCCAGCAGCTTTCCCGGGACAGGGAAATACATTCAGTACTTC. Encoded protein: CASSFPGTGKYIQYF.

This clonotype was found many times. The chain combines TRBV4-1 with TRBJ2-5; 9 bases map to TRBD1. Germline loops: CDR1 MGHRA, CDR2 YSYEKL. The CDR3 totals 15 residues. J was trimmed by 5 bases and V by 3 bases; bases with no gene match: 7. This chain's CDR3 is CASSHPTGGRETQYF. In nucleotides, the CDR3 is TGCGCCAGCAGCCATCCAACAGGGGGCCGGGAGACCCAGTACTTC.

This chain uses TRBV7-2 with TRBJ2-2; D remains ambiguous. Germline V gives CDR1 SGHTA, CDR2 FQGNSA. V was clipped by 5 bases and J by 8 bases, with 9 bases between them. This CDR3 has 12 amino acids. CDR3 amino acids: CASSPSWGELFF. CDR3 nucleotides: TGTGCCAGCAGCCCGTCCTGGGGGGAGCTGTTTTTT.

The chain employs TRBV19 and TRBJ2-7, with 13 bases identical to TRBD2. There are 16 residues in the CDR3. Germline CDR1 is LNHDA and CDR2 is SQIVND (reference sequence). V was clipped by 6 bases and J by 3 bases; unmatched bases: 8. The chain's CDR3 is CASSETSGGPVYEQYF. For the CDR3, the DNA is TGTGCCAGTAGCGAGACTAGCGGGGGGCCTGTCTACGAGCAGTACTTC.

The chain joins TRBV10-3 to TRBJ2-5; D not certain. Trimming removed 7 bases from V and 6 bases from J, with 15 bases in between. CDR1 is ENHRY and CDR2 is SYGVKD in the germline V gene. CDR3 length equals 13 residues. DNA of the CDR3: TGTGCCATCACCGAGGACCCCACCCAGACCCAGTACTTC. Translating gives CAITEDPTQTQYF.

This clonotype was counted between two and nine times. The chain employs TRBV11-2 and TRBJ2-1; the D call may be TRBD1 or TRBD2 (5 bases each). CDR1 and CDR2 (germline): SGHAT, FQNNGV. The CDR3 length is 15 residues. V was trimmed by 7 bases and J by 5 bases, leaving 18 bases between them. CDR3 sequence (DNA): TGTGCCAGCACCGGAAGAGGGGTCGTAAACAATGAGCAGTTCTTC. This gives the protein CASTGRGVVNNEQFF.

This clonotype was seen ten or more times. The chain joins TRBV20-1 to TRBJ1-1; D not resolved. V lost 0 bases to trimming and J lost 8 bases, with 16 bases between them. Germline V lookup: CDR1 DFQATT, CDR2 SNEGSKA (reference sequence). This CDR3 region has 14 residues. The CDR3 coding sequence is TGCAGTGCTAGAGACCGGATCGTGGGGATGGAAGCTTTCTTT. Translating it yields CSARDRIVGMEAFF.

In this sample, this clonotype turned up a few times. This sequence joins TRBV4-3 and TRBJ1-1; TRBD1 matches at 8 bases. V lost 0 bases to trimming and J lost 5 bases; unmatched junction nucleotides: 11. The CDR3 consists of 17 residues. The germline gives CDR1 LGHNA, CDR2 YSLEER. Here the CDR3 DNA reads TGCGCCAGCAGCCAAGACTTGGCAGGGGGCCGCGGTACTGAAGCTTTCTTT. Protein: CASSQDLAGGRGTEAFF.

The CDR3, as DNA: TGTGCCTGTGCCCCAGCAGGGGCGAACACTGAAGCTTTCTTT. It specifies CACAPAGANTEAFF. The chain employs TRBV3-1 and TRBJ1-1, with D possibly matching TRBD1 (6 bases). Germline CDR1 is LGHDT and CDR2 is YNNKEL (reference sequence). V gave up 11 bases and J gave up 1 base, with 17 bases separating them. CDR3 size: 14 residues.

This clonotype was seen repeatedly, ten times or more. The chain joins TRBV5-8 to TRBJ2-4, with D tentatively TRBD1 (6 bases). This CDR3 contains 14 residues. The germline V gene has CDR1 SGHTS and CDR2 YDEGEE. The V end lost 4 bases, the J end lost 2 bases, and 10 bases lay between the germline ends. CDR3 DNA: TGTGCCAGCAGCCCCGGACAGTCCAAAAACATTCAGTACTTC. This gives the protein CASSPGQSKNIQYF.

This clonotype was counted between two and nine times. The V gene is TRBV5-4, the J gene TRBJ2-2, with D perhaps being TRBD1 or TRBD2 (5 bases each). V gave up 5 bases and J gave up 3 bases, with 14 bases separating them. Germline loops: CDR1 SGHNT, CDR2 YYREEE (reference sequence). This CDR3 has 15 residues. CDR3 nucleotides: TGTGCCAGCAGTGTTGGGGCGAGGGACACCGGGGAGCTGTTTTTT. This gives the protein CASSVGARDTGELFF. Filled out from reference TRBV5-4 and TRBJ2-2, the complete variable domain reads ETGVTQSPTHLIKTRGQQVTLRCSSQSGHNTVSWYQQALGQGPQFIFQYYREEENGRGNFPPRFSGLQFPNYSSELNVNALELDDSALYLCASSVGARDTGELFFGEGSRLTVL.

The rearrangement joins TRBV28 to TRBJ1-1; D ambiguous. Germline CDR1 and CDR2: MDHEN and SYDVKM. The V gene lost 7 bases and the J gene lost 2 bases, with 8 bases spanning the gap. This CDR3 region has 12 residues. CDR3 nucleotides: TGTGCCAGCACCATCACCAACACTGAAGCTTTCTTT. Amino acid sequence: CASTITNTEAFF.

This clonotype was detected many times. The chain employs TRBV29-1 and TRBJ1-1; D gene ambiguous. Germline CDR1 and CDR2: SQVTM and ANQGSEA. CDR3 size: 13 residues. Trimming cost V 7 bases and J 2 bases, with 14 bases left between them. The CDR3 region has the DNA TGCAGCGCGGGAGGGCAGTACAACACTGAAGCTTTCTTT. This translates into CSAGGQYNTEAFF.

The sample holds many counts of this clonotype. The chain combines TRBV7-9 with TRBJ1-6; tentative D call: TRBD1 (6 bases). The ends were cut back, 3 bases at V and 5 bases at J, with 11 bases in the middle. Germline V gene data show CDR1 as SEHNR and CDR2 as FQNEAQ (reference sequence). The length of the CDR3 is 15 residues. CDR3 region: CASSFPGANNSPLHF. The CDR3 DNA reads TGTGCCAGCAGCTTCCCAGGGGCAAATAATTCACCCCTCCACTTT.

The chain couples TRBV10-1 to TRBJ2-1, with D possibly TRBD1 on 6 matching bases. The CDR3 is 15 amino acids. V was clipped by 5 bases and J by 4 bases, with 15 bases between them. The germline V gene encodes CDR1 WNHNN and CDR2 SYGVQD (reference sequence). The CDR3 loop is CASSNRDTRYNEQFF. The CDR3 bases are TGCGCCAGCAGTAACCGGGACACTAGATACAATGAGCAGTTCTTC.

This clonotype was detected ten times or more. The rearrangement uses TRBV20-1 and TRBJ1-2; possible D gene TRBD1, 6 bases. CDR1 is DFQATT, CDR2 SNEGSKA, per germline (reference sequence). Trimming stripped 5 bases from V and 1 base from J, with 17 bases between. CDR3 size: 15 residues. In nucleotides, the CDR3 is TGCAGTGCTTACATTCCCCAGGGGATTAACTATGGCTACACCTTC. This codes for CSAYIPQGINYGYTF.

This clonotype was counted at least ten times. The rearrangement joins TRBV6-2 or TRBV6-3 to TRBJ1-5, with D perhaps matching TRBD1 (5 bases). Germline lookup yields CDR1 MNHEY and CDR2 SVGEGT. The V and J ends lost 7 bases and 6 bases respectively, with 16 bases between them. The CDR3 contains 14 residues. CDR3 sequence: CASTKVQGGQPQHF. DNA for the CDR3: TGTGCCAGCACCAAGGTCCAGGGCGGTCAGCCCCAGCATTTT.

The chain has TRBV7-3 and TRBJ2-7; 8 bases agree with TRBD1. Per the germline V gene, CDR1 is SGHTA and CDR2 is FQGTGA. V gave up 3 bases and J gave up 6 bases; unmatched junction bases: 4. The CDR3 has 13 amino acids. The CDR3: CASSFTGGSEQYF. In nucleotides, the CDR3 is TGTGCCAGCAGCTTCACAGGGGGTAGCGAGCAGTACTTC.

This clonotype was seen ten or more times. The chain joins TRBV9 to TRBJ2-2, with 7 bases identical to TRBD2. V dropped 2 bases and J dropped 6; count of bases not matched to a gene: 7. This CDR3 region has 15 residues. Germline-derived CDR1 and CDR2 are SGDLS and YYNGEE. The CDR3 sequence is CASSVGGTQAGELFF. Here the CDR3 DNA reads TGTGCCAGCAGCGTCGGGGGGACTCAAGCCGGGGAGCTGTTTTTT.

This clonotype appeared many times. The chain combines TRBV7-2 with TRBJ2-7, with a weak D call TRBD1 (5 bases). The germline V and J ends were trimmed by 6 bases and 2 bases, with 11 bases remaining between them. The CDR3 length is 13 residues. The germline V gene encodes CDR1 SGHTA and CDR2 FQGNSA. The CDR3 DNA is TGTGCCAGCAGTGCAGGGTTCGCCTACGAGCAGTACTTC. Translated: CASSAGFAYEQYF.

The chain recombines TRBV12-3 or TRBV12-4 with TRBJ2-2; no reliable D call. The CDR3 is 14 amino acids. V was clipped by 1 base and J by 6 bases, with 9 bases between them. CDR3 in amino acids: CASSLGLDSGELFF. The CDR3, as DNA: TGTGCCAGCAGTTTAGGGCTAGACTCCGGGGAGCTGTTTTTT.

The chain joins TRBV25-1 to TRBJ1-2; tentative D call: TRBD1 (6 bases). Germline CDR1 is MGHDK and CDR2 is SYGVNS. Trimming took off 4 bases at V and 4 bases at J, with 10 bases between the two ends. The CDR3 contains 13 residues. CDR3 residues: CASSGQDLYGYTF. In DNA form, the CDR3 reads TGTGCCAGCAGTGGACAGGATCTCTATGGCTACACCTTC.

This clonotype was seen only a few times. This chain uses TRBV4-1 with TRBJ1-2, with D possibly being TRBD1 (6 bases). The CDR3 totals 15 residues. V lost 3 bases and J lost 5, with 16 bases in between. Germline V lookup: CDR1 MGHRA, CDR2 YSYEKL. The CDR3 DNA sequence: TGCGCCAGCAGCCAGTATCAGGGGATTTGGTATGGCTACACCTTC. Its translation is CASSQYQGIWYGYTF.

This clonotype has just a few counts. The rearrangement links TRBV19 to TRBJ2-2, with 7 bases aligning to TRBD1. J gave up 3 bases and V 9 bases, and 7 bases lay outside the gene matches. The CDR3 runs 14 residues. Germline-derived CDR1 and CDR2 are LNHDA and SQIVND (reference sequence). In DNA form, the CDR3 reads TGTGCCAGCCAACCCACAGGGGACACCGGGGAGCTGTTTTTT. Protein product: CASQPTGDTGELFF.

This clonotype was observed a handful of times. The CDR3 bases are TGTGCCAGCAGTTTAAGGGGGGCAGCGGAAAAACTGTTTTTT. It translates to CASSLRGAAEKLFF. This chain joins TRBV12-3 or TRBV12-4 and TRBJ1-4; TRBD1 is a possible D gene (6 bases). The CDR3 runs 14 residues. Trimming cost V 2 bases and J 8 bases, with 12 bases left between them.

This clonotype appeared a few times. The V call is TRBV3-1, the J call TRBJ1-1, with 7 nucleotides matching TRBD1. The CDR3 has 12 residues. V trimming: 2 bases; J trimming: 11 bases; junction bases outside the gene matches: 5. CDR1 and CDR2 from the germline V gene are LGHDT and YNNKEL (reference sequence). The DNA of the CDR3 is TGTGCCAGCAGCCAATGGAAGGGGGCGGCTTTCTTT. As protein: CASSQWKGAAFF.

The sample holds a few counts of this clonotype. The genes are TRBV6-6 and TRBJ1-2; the D is unclear. Between the trimmed V and J ends, which lost 6 bases and 0 bases, there was a span of 11 bases. This CDR3 has 14 amino acids. CDR1 and CDR2 (germline): MNHNY, SVGAGI (reference sequence). The CDR3 coding sequence is TGTGCCAGCAGGCAGTATCAACCTAACTATGGCTACACCTTC. Translated: CASRQYQPNYGYTF.

This clonotype has more than one count but fewer than ten. J is TRBJ1-2 and V is TRBV20-1; D is perhaps TRBD1 (5 bases). V was shortened by 0 bases and J by 4 bases, with 9 bases between the two germline ends. Germline V gene lookup returns CDR1 DFQATT and CDR2 SNEGSKA (reference sequence). This CDR3 region has 13 residues. The CDR3 DNA is TGCAGTGCTAGAGATTCAAGGGGCTATGGCTACACCTTC. It encodes CSARDSRGYGYTF.

In this sample, this clonotype turned up a few times. J is TRBJ2-7 and V is TRBV3-1; D assignment may be TRBD1 or TRBD2 (6 bases each). The germline CDR1 and CDR2 sequences are LGHDT and YNNKEL (reference sequence). This CDR3 spans 15 amino acids. Trimming pared 4 bases from V and 1 base from J, leaving 14 bases between. The CDR3 loop is CASSPGADSSYEQYF. DNA for the CDR3: TGTGCCAGCAGCCCGGGGGCCGACAGTTCCTACGAGCAGTACTTC.